This is a list of T cell receptor beta chains from one sample in a study of T cell responses to AZD1222 COVID-19 vaccine. Here immunoSEQ multiplex PCR was the method, and the copy in TCRdb shows in-frame clones only, minus some. The sample shows about 150,000 clones, about 80% of them seen only once. The specimen was peripheral blood, collected on day 0 of AZD1222 vaccination. These receptors originate from an adult in good health. The conserved cysteine and the conserved F or W are not part of the CDR3 here. The order of the fields is V gene, CDR3 protein.

v_call: TRBV4-2
cdr3_aa: ASSQEIGVLNTEAF

v_call: TRBV28
cdr3_aa: ASSKTPGAPRVGYT

v_call: TRBV10-2
cdr3_aa: ASSESGELSTDTQY

v_call: TRBV9
cdr3_aa: ASSVGGGLLTDTQY

v_call: TRBV19
cdr3_aa: ASSTGGNSPLH

v_call: TRBV21-1
cdr3_aa: ASSKAVALDEKLF

v_call: TRBV5-1
cdr3_aa: ASSLGTRTDTQY

v_call: TRBV5-1
cdr3_aa: ASSTSGVFYQETQY

v_call: TRBV6-6
cdr3_aa: ASSQIRDRDSPLH

v_call: TRBV28
cdr3_aa: ASSLLQGHTGAF

v_call: TRBV7-6
cdr3_aa: ASSSEEGQPQH

v_call: TRBV6-5
cdr3_aa: ASSYQGSGNTIY

v_call: TRBV7-9
cdr3_aa: ASPDEQF

v_call: TRBV27
cdr3_aa: ASSSYPGGGDYT

v_call: TRBV14
cdr3_aa: ASSQYQGSGYT

v_call: TRBV5-1
cdr3_aa: ASRDRDYTDTQY

v_call: TRBV18
cdr3_aa: ASSPSHPSSGNTIY

v_call: TRBV30
cdr3_aa: AWSVGEGGYT

v_call: TRBV30
cdr3_aa: AWSVHHQETQY

v_call: TRBV1
cdr3_aa: TSSHGPGTSKIYEQY

v_call: TRBV25-1
cdr3_aa: ASRQENSPLH

v_call: TRBV28
cdr3_aa: ASGGGGTTDTQY

v_call: TRBV9
cdr3_aa: ASSFGQGNTEAF